This is a list of T cell receptor beta chains from one sample in a study of shared clonotypes between healthy human individuals. This table comes from immunoSEQ multiplex PCR, and its TCRdb copy is limited to in-frame clones, with some not included. The table has approximately 640,000 clones, about nine tenths seen once. Sequencing used memory CD8+ T cells from PBMCs. These receptors all stem from a man aged 18 to 29 in good health. Some clones in this sample may be carry-over from other donors' samples. Both conserved end residues are trimmed from each CDR3. Fields, in order: V gene, clone size, J gene, CDR3 protein. Part of the rows lack a size; the others show once, few, many or a class for expanded clones.

TRBV9	once	TRBJ1-1	ASSPKRGGANTEAF
TRBV4-1	NA	TRBJ2-2	ASSQGGEVGELF
TRBV28	NA	TRBJ1-3	ASDAPRGFGNTIY
TRBV4-1	once	TRBJ2-5	ASRSRGSQETQY
TRBV28	NA	TRBJ2-3	ATRTVSTDTQY
TRBV7-9	NA	TRBJ1-2	ANQRVGRRTNYGYT
TRBV4-1	NA	TRBJ2-1	ASSPIAGEQF
TRBV7-9	NA	TRBJ2-1	ASSPAGSYNEQF
TRBV30	few	TRBJ2-7	AWSEGAVTYEQY
TRBV27	NA	TRBJ2-1	ASSVAGGYNEQF
TRBV10-3	once	TRBJ2-7	AISETTGPSSYEQY
TRBV2	NA	TRBJ1-4	ASNDGQRFNEKLF
TRBV2	NA	TRBJ2-1	ASDASTQRRF
TRBV7-9	once	TRBJ1-3	ASSPMVSGNTIY
TRBV13	once	TRBJ2-1	ASSAPDRAHEQF
TRBV7-8	NA	TRBJ2-3	ASSLNAGEHTDTQY
TRBV4-3	NA	TRBJ1-2	ASSQDRLRRVYGYT
TRBV7-9	NA	TRBJ2-5	ASSRWGEELQETQY
TRBV2	NA	TRBJ2-7	ASSEGEGLPYEQY
TRBV27	NA	TRBJ1-5	ASSFRGPNQPQH
TRBV2	NA	TRBJ1-5	ASSEPQKDRQNQPQH
TRBV2	NA	TRBJ1-4	ASTEETGVSKKLF
TRBV5-1	NA	TRBJ2-2	ASSRGLAGRNTGELF
TRBV28	few	TRBJ2-6	ASSLFPPTETGANVLT
TRBV19	NA	TRBJ1-5	ASTYRGRSNQPQH
TRBV28	NA	TRBJ2-7	ASSPPDRELYEQY
TRBV4-1	NA	TRBJ2-2	ASSHYLENTGELF
TRBV27	NA	TRBJ2-7	ASKETSGRNYEQY
TRBV6-5	few	TRBJ1-1	AGRDRLNTEAF
TRBV29-1	NA	TRBJ1-2	SVAGFLPGQQGVGYT
TRBV4-1	NA	TRBJ1-2	ASSQVSGWDGYT
TRBV27	NA	TRBJ2-7	ASSLSGAVSYEQY
TRBV27	NA	TRBJ1-3	ASRPGGSGNTIY
TRBV11-2	NA	TRBJ2-3	ASSSRTSGRWGTDTQY
TRBV2	NA	TRBJ2-1	ASSEVPQGLYNEQF
TRBV5-5	NA	TRBJ2-7	ASSPNRGSYEQY
TRBV5-1	NA	TRBJ1-2	ASSKDGPYYGYT
TRBV7-2	NA	TRBJ2-7	ASSLHPDRVSEQY
TRBV27	NA	TRBJ2-7	ASSFSSGGIFYEQY
TRBV7-9	once	TRBJ2-7	ASSPLGQGWYEQY
TRBV27	NA	TRBJ1-1	ASSFVWLNTEAF
TRBV27	NA	TRBJ2-7	ASSPGGGYEQY
TRBV27	NA	TRBJ1-2	ASSTHGANYGYT
TRBV6-4	NA	TRBJ2-7	ASSDTSSSYEQY